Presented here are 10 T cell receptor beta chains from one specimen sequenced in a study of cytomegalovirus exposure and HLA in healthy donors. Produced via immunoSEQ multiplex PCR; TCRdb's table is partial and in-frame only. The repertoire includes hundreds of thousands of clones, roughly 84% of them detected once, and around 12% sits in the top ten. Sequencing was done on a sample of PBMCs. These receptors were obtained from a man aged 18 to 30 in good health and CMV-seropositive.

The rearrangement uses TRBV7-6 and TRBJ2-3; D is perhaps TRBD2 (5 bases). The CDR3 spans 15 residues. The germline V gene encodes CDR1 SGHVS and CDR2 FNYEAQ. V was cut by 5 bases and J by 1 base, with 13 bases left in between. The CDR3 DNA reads TGTGCCAGCAGCCCTGACGGGATACGCACAGATACGCAGTATTTT. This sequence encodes CASSPDGIRTDTQYF.

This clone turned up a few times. The CDR3 nucleotides read TGTGCCAGCATACAGGGCTATGATCAGCCCCAGCATTTT. Its protein product is CASIQGYDQPQHF. The chain links TRBV28 to TRBJ1-5; D possibly corresponds to TRBD1 (6 bases). Looked up from germline, CDR1 is MDHEN and CDR2 is SYDVKM. This CDR3 is 13 amino acids long. The V end lost 7 bases, the J end lost 5 bases, and 12 bases lay between the germline ends.

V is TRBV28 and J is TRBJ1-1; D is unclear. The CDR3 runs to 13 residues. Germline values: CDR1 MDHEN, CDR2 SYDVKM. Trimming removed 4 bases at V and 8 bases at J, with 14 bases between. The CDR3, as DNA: TGTGCCAGCAGTTCCCTCAGACCCGGCGAAGCTTTCTTT. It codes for CASSSLRPGEAFF.

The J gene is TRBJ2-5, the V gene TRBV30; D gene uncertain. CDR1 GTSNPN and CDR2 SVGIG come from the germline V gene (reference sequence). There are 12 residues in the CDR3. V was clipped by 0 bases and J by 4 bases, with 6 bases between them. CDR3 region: CAWSVWRETQYF. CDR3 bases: TGTGCCTGGAGTGTATGGAGAGAGACCCAGTACTTC.

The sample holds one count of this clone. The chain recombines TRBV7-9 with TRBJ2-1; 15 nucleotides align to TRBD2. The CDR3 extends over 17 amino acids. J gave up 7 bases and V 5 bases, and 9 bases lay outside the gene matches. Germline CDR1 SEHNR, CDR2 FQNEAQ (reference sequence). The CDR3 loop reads CASSPPTGTSGRNEQFF. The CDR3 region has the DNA TGTGCCAGCAGCCCTCCCACCGGGACTAGCGGGAGGAATGAGCAGTTCTTC.

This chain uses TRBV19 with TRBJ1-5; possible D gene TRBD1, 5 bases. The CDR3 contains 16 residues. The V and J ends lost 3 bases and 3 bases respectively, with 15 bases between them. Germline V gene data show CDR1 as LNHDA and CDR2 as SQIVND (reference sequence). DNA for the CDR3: TGTGCCAGTAGTATCGGGACCCGCGGATTCAATCAGCCCCAGCATTTT. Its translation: CASSIGTRGFNQPQHF.

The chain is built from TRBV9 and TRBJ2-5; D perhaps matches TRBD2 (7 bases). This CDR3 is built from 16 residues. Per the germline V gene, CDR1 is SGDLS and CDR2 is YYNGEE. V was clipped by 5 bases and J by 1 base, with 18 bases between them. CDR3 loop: CASSPSAGHSQETQYF. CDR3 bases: TGTGCCAGCAGTCCGTCAGCGGGACATAGCCAAGAGACCCAGTACTTC.

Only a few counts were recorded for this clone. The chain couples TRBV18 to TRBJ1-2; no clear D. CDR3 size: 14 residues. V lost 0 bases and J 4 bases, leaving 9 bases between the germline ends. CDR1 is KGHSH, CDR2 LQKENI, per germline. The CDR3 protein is CASSPPEAVYGYTF. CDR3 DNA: TGTGCCAGCTCACCACCTGAGGCCGTCTATGGCTACACCTTC.

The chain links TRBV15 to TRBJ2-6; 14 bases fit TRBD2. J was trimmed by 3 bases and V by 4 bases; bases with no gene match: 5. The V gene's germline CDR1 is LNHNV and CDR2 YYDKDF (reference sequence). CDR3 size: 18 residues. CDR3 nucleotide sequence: TGTGCCACCAGCATGACTAGCGGGAGGGCCCGTGGGGCCAACGTCCTGACTTTC. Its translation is CATSMTSGRARGANVLTF. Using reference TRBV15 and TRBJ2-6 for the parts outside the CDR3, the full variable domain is DAMVIQNPRYQVTQFGKPVTLSCSQTLNHNVMYWYQQKSSQAPKLLFHYYDKDFNNEADTPDNFQSRRPNTSFCFLDIRSPGLGDTAMYLCATSMTSGRARGANVLTFGAGSRLTVL.

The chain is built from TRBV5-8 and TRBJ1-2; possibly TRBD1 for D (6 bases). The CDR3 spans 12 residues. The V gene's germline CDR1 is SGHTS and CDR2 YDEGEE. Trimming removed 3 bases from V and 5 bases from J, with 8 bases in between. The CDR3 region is CASSSGEYGYTF. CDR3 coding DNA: TGTGCCAGCAGCTCAGGGGAGTATGGCTACACCTTC.